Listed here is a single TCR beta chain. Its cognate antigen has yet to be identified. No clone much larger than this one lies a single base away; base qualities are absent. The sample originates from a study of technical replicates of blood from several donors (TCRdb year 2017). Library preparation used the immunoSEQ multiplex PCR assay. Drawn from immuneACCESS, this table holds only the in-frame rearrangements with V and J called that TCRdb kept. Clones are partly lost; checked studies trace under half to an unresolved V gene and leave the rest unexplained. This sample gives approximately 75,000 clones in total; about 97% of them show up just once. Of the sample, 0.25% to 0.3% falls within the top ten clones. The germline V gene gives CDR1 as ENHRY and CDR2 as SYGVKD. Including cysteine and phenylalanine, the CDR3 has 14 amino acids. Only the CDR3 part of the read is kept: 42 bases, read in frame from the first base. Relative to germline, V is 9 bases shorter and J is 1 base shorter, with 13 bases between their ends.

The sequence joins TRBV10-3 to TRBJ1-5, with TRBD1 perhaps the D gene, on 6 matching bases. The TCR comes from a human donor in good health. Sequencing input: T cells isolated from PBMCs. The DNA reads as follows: TGTGCCATTACCGGGACATCAAGCAATCAGCCCCAGCATTTT. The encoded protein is CAITGTSSNQPQHF.